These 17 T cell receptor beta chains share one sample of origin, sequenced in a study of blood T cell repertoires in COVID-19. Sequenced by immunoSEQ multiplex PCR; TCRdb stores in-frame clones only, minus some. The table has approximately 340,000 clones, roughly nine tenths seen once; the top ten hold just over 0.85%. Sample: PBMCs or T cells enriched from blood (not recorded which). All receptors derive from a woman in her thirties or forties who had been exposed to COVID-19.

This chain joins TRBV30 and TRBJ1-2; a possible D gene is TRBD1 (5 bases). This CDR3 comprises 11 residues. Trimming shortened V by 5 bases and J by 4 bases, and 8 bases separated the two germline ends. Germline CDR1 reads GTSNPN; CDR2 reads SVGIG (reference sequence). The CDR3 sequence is CAWGGAYGYTF. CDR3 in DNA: TGTGCCTGGGGGGGAGCCTATGGCTACACCTTC.

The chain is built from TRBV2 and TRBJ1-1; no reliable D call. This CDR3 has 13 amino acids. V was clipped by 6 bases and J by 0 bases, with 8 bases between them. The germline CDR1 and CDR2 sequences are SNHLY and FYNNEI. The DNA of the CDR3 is TGTGCCAGCAGCCTCAAGCTGAACACTGAAGCTTTCTTT. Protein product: CASSLKLNTEAFF. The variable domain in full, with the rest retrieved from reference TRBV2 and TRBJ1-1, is EPEVTQTPSHQVTQMGQEVILRCVPISNHLYFYWYRQILGQKVEFLVSFYNNEISEKSEIFDDQFSVERPDGSNFTLKIRSTKLEDSAMYFCASSLKLNTEAFFGQGTRLTVV.

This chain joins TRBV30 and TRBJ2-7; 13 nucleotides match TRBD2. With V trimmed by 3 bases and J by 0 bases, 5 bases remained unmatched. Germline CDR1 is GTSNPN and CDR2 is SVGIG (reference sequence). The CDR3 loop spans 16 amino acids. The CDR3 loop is CAWRGTSGALSYEQYF. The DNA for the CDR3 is TGTGCCTGGAGAGGGACTAGCGGGGCCCTCTCCTACGAGCAGTACTTC.

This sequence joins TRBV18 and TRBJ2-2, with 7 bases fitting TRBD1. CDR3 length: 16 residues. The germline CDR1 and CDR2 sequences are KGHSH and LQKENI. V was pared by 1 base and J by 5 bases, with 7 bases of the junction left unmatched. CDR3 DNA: TGTGCCAGCTCACCACAGAGGGGGCGCGGGACCGGGGAGCTGTTTTTT. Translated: CASSPQRGRGTGELFF.

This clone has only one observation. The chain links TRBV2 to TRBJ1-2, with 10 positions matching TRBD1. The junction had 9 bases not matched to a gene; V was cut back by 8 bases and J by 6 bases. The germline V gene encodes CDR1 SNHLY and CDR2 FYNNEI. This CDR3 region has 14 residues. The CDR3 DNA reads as TGTGCCAGCCTCAGGGACAGGGGAAGGGATGGCTACACCTTC. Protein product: CASLRDRGRDGYTF.

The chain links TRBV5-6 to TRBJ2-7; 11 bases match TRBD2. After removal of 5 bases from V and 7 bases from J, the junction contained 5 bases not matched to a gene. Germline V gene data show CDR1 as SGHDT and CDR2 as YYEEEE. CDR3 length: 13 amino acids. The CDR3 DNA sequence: TGTGCCAGCAGTTTAGCGGGAGGGTCAGAGCAGTACTTC. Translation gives CASSLAGGSEQYF. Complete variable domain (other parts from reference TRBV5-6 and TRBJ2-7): DAGVTQSPTHLIKTRGQQVTLRCSPKSGHDTVSWYQQALGQGPQFIFQYYEEEERQRGNFPDRFSGHQFPNYSSELNVNALLLGDSALYLCASSLAGGSEQYFGPGTRLTVT.

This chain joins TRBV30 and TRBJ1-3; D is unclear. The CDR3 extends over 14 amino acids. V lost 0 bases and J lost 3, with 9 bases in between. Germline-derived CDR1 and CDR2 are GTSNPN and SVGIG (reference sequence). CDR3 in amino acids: CAWSVMGGGNTIYF. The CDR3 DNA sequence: TGTGCCTGGAGTGTTATGGGAGGTGGAAACACCATATATTTT.

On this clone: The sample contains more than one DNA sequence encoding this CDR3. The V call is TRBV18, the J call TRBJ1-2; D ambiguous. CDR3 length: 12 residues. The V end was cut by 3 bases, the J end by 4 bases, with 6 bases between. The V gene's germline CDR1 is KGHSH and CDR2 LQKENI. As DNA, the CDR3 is TGTGCCAGCTCACCCACGGGCTATGGCTACACCTTC. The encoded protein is CASSPTGYGYTF.

This chain's CDR3 is CASSEIRNTQYF. The CDR3 nucleotides read TGTGCCAGCAGCGAAATCAGGAATACGCAGTATTTT. The rearrangement uses TRBV2 and TRBJ2-3; D uncertain. The CDR3 loop spans 12 amino acids. The V and J ends lost 6 bases and 7 bases respectively, with 11 bases between them. Germline V gene data show CDR1 as SNHLY and CDR2 as FYNNEI.

CDR3 region: CASSPRGEDTEAFF. CDR3 coding DNA: TGTGCCAGCAGCCCCCGGGGGGAGGACACTGAAGCTTTCTTT. V gene TRBV9 combines with J gene TRBJ1-1; D is perhaps TRBD1 (5 bases). V gave up 4 bases and J gave up 3 bases, with 13 bases separating them. CDR1 and CDR2 (germline): SGDLS, YYNGEE. The CDR3 runs 14 residues.

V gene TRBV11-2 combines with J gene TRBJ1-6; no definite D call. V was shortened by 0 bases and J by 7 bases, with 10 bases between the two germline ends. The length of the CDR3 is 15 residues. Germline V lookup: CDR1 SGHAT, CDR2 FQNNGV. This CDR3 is CASSLDPRSNSPLHF. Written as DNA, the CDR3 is TGTGCCAGCAGCTTAGATCCCAGGTCAAATTCACCCCTCCACTTT.

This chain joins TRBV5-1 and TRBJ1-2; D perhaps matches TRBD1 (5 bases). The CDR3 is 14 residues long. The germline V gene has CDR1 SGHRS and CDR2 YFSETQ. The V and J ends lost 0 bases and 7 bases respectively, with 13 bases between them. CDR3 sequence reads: CASSLDGRAGGYTF. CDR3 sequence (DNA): TGCGCCAGCAGCTTGGACGGCAGGGCCGGTGGCTACACCTTC. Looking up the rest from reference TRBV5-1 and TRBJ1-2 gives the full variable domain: KAGVTQTPRYLIKTRGQQVTLSCSPISGHRSVSWYQQTPGQGLQFLFEYFSETQRNKGNFPGRFSGRQFSNSRSEMNVSTLELGDSALYLCASSLDGRAGGYTFGSGTRLTVV.

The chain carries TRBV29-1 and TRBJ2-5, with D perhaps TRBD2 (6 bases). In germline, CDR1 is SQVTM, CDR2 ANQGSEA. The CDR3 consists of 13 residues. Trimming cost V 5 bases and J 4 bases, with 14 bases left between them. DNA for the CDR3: TGCAGCGTTCAGGGTCAGGGAGGAGAGACCCAGTACTTC. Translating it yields CSVQGQGGETQYF. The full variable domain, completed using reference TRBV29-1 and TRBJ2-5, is SAVISQKPSRDICQRGTSLTIQCQVDSQVTMMFWYRQQPGQSLTLIATANQGSEATYESGFVIDKFPISRPNLTFSTLTVSNMSPEDSSIYLCSVQGQGGETQYFGPGTRLLVL.

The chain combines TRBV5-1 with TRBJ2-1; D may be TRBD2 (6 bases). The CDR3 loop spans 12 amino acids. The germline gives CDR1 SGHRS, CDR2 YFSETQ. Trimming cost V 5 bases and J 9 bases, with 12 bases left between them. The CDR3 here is CASRLTSREQFF. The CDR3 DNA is TGCGCCAGCAGACTGACTAGTCGTGAGCAGTTCTTC.

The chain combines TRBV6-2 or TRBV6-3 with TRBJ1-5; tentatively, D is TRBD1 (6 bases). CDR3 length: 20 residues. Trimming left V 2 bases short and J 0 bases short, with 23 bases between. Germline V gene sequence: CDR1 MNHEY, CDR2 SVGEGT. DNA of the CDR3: TGTGCCAGCAGTTACACCATAACGGGCCCGGGACACACTAGCAATCAGCCCCAGCATTTT. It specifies CASSYTITGPGHTSNQPQHF.

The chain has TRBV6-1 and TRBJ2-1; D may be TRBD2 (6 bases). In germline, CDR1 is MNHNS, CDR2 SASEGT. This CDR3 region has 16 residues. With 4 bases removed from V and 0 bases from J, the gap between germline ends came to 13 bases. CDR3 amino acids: CASSALGTRSYNEQFF. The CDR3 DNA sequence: TGTGCCAGCAGTGCCCTCGGGACTCGCTCCTACAATGAGCAGTTCTTC.

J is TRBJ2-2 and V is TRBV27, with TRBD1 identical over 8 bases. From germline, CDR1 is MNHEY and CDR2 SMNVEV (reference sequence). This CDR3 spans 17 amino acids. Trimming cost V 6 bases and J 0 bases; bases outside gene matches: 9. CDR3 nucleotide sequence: TGTGCCAGCAGCCGTAAGCCGGGACAGGCGAACACCGGGGAGCTGTTTTTT. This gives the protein CASSRKPGQANTGELFF.